This TCR beta chain came from a study of blood T cell repertoires in COVID-19. On the study more broadly: Spain, Italy and the United States supplied samples that represented acute and convalescent COVID-19. T cells, B-cell-depleted T cells, or PBMCs provided the cDNA or gDNA that served as material.

The ends lost 2 bases at V and 4 bases at J; junction bases unmatched: 5. This CDR3 comprises 16 residues. Germline CDR1 LGHDT, CDR2 YNNKEL (reference sequence). In the original processing: Nucleated cell number was recorded as an estimate derived from reference gene primer amplification. Profiling relied on immunoSEQ multiplex PCR, and the TCRdb table lists in-frame clones only, not all of them. Clone size and V and J calls were adopted from that table, with D and trimming inferred from the DNA. This table has fewer than 200,000 clones, 83% appearing once. Source material: peripheral blood. The source of this sequence is a woman of 80 years or more with acute or convalescent COVID-19. This rearrangement joins TRBV3-1 (or the pseudogene TRBV3-2) to TRBJ2-5; 12 nucleotides line up with TRBD2. The CDR3 spells CASSQQTSGGLETQYF. The DNA for the CDR3 is TGTGCCAGCAGCCAACAGACTAGCGGGGGCCTAGAGACCCAGTACTTC.